Below, 6 T cell receptor beta chains from the same sample are listed, as sequenced in a study of blood T cell repertoires in COVID-19. TCRdb keeps only in-frame clones here, not all; method: immunoSEQ multiplex PCR. The table includes under 200,000 clones, 81% detected once. The sequenced sample consisted of PBMCs or T cells enriched from blood (not recorded which). Source of these receptors: a woman between 35 and 50 years old with acute COVID-19.

This clone was seen a few times. This chain uses TRBV18 with TRBJ1-2; D is possibly TRBD1 (5 bases). The V gene's germline CDR1 is KGHSH and CDR2 LQKENI. The CDR3 consists of 16 residues. V dropped 4 bases and J dropped 3 bases, with 18 bases sitting between them. CDR3 region: CASSQQLLKGDYGYTF. The CDR3 nucleotides are TGTGCCAGCTCACAACAGCTACTAAAAGGGGACTATGGCTACACCTTC.

Comments on this clone: Other nucleotide sequences from this sample produce the same CDR3. For the CDR3, the DNA is TGCGCCAGCAGCTTGGCCGGGGGTAATCAGCCCCAGCATTTT. Translation gives CASSLAGGNQPQHF. The chain links TRBV5-1 to TRBJ1-5; perhaps TRBD1 as D (5 bases). V was clipped by 0 bases and J by 4 bases, with 8 bases between them. The germline gives CDR1 SGHRS, CDR2 YFSETQ. The CDR3 is 14 residues long. The whole variable domain, filled in from reference TRBV5-1 and TRBJ1-5, reads KAGVTQTPRYLIKTRGQQVTLSCSPISGHRSVSWYQQTPGQGLQFLFEYFSETQRNKGNFPGRFSGRQFSNSRSEMNVSTLELGDSALYLCASSLAGGNQPQHFGDGTRLSIL.

This clone was seen only a few times. The chain couples TRBV7-3 to TRBJ2-2; D might be TRBD2 (5 bases). V was trimmed by 1 base and J by 11 bases, leaving 20 bases between them. CDR1 and CDR2 from the germline V gene are SGHTA and FQGTGA. CDR3 length: 16 amino acids. CDR3 protein: CASSLIPSPTRGELFF. The CDR3 nucleotides read TGTGCCAGCAGCTTAATCCCATCTCCTACTAGAGGAGAGCTGTTTTTT. The variable domain in full, completed from reference TRBV7-3 and TRBJ2-2, reads GAGVSQTPSNKVTEKGKYVELRCDPISGHTALYWYRQSLGQGPEFLIYFQGTGAADDSGLPNDRFFAVRPEGSVSTLKIQRTERGDSAVYLCASSLIPSPTRGELFFGEGSRLTVL.

The chain has TRBV2 and TRBJ1-4; 7 nucleotides agree with TRBD1. Trimming cost V 8 bases and J 4 bases; bases outside gene matches: 7. CDR3 length: 14 residues. Germline CDR1 is SNHLY and CDR2 is FYNNEI. CDR3 sequence (DNA): TGTGCCAGCGGCCGGACAGGTCGTAATGAAAAACTGTTTTTT. Translation gives CASGRTGRNEKLFF.

The chain joins TRBV14 to TRBJ2-1, with a tentative D call TRBD2 (6 bases). The CDR3 length is 16 residues. The V and J ends lost 3 bases and 7 bases respectively, with 19 bases between them. Germline V lookup: CDR1 SGHDN, CDR2 FVKESK. CDR3 DNA: TGTGCCAGCAGCCATCTAGGACTAAGCGGAGCTAATGAGCAGTTCTTC. Encoded protein: CASSHLGLSGANEQFF.

The V gene is TRBV7-3, the J gene TRBJ2-1; tentative D call: TRBD2 (6 bases). This CDR3 is 15 amino acids long. The germline gives CDR1 SGHTA, CDR2 FQGTGA. Trimming removed 3 bases from V and 1 base from J, with 10 bases in between. In DNA form, the CDR3 reads TGTGCCAGCAGCTTTACTAGCAGGTCCTACAATGAGCAGTTCTTC. Amino acid sequence: CASSFTSRSYNEQFF.